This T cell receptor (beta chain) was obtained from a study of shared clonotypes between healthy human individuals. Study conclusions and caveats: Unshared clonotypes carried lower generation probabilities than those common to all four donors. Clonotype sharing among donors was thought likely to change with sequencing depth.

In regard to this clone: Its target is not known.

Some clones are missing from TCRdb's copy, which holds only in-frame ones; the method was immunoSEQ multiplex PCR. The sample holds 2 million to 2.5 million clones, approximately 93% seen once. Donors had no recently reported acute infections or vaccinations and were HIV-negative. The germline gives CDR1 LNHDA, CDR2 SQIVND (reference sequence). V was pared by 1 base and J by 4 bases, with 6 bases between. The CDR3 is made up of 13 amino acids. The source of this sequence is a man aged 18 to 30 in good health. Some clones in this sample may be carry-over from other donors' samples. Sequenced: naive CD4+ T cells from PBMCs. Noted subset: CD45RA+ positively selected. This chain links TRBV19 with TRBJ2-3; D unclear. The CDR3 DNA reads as TGTGCCAGTAGTATAGGAATAGCAGATACGCAGTATTTT. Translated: CASSIGIADTQYF.